A selection of T cell receptor beta chains follows, all from one sample in a study of response to subunit inactivated influenza vaccine. TCRdb reprocessed the RT-PCR reads via MiXCR and lists one record per CDR3 protein. Of hundreds of thousands of distinct CDR3 sequences listed, 7.6% are singletons. The material sequenced was PBMCs from blood, taken roughly 24 months after vaccination. The receptors come from a man between 50 and 75 years old who received an inactivated influenza vaccine. Both conserved end residues are part of each CDR3. A D gene is named only where the DNA matches it firmly. The listing skips clone size in some rows; elsewhere it reads once, few, many or a size class.

d_gene	j_gene	abundance	v_gene	CDR3aa	CDR3nt
TRBD1	TRBJ1-2	once	TRBV29-1	CSVNRGSYGYTF	TGCAGCGTTAACAGGGGAAGCTATGGCTACACCTTC
.	TRBJ1-1	many	TRBV27	CASSLSGQGITEAFF	TGTGCCAGCAGTTTATCGGGGCAGGGGATCACTGAAGCTTTCTTT
.	TRBJ2-7	few	TRBV20-1	CSATGQTYEQYF	TGCAGTGCTACCGGACAAACCTACGAGCAGTACTTC
.	TRBJ2-3	few	TRBV15	CATSRDHGGGTGAQYF	TGTGCCACCAGCAGAGATCATGGCGGGGGCACTGGGGCGCAGTATTTT
.	TRBJ2-3	.	TRBV4-1	CASSQRIPLSTDTQYF	TGCGCCAGCAGCCAAAGGATTCCACTCAGCACAGATACGCAGTATTTT
.	TRBJ1-3	many	TRBV6-1	CASTSTRDSYSGNTIYF	TGTGCCAGCACCTCCACCCGCGACAGCTACTCTGGAAACACCATATATTTT
.	TRBJ1-3	few	TRBV4-3	CASSQDRAAAGNTIYF	TGCGCCAGCAGCCAAGACAGGGCGGCGGCTGGAAACACCATATATTTT
TRBD2	TRBJ2-7	few	TRBV6-1	CASRSGGMSYEQYF	TGTGCCAGCAGGAGCGGGGGGATGTCCTACGAGCAGTACTTC
TRBD1	TRBJ2-7	few	TRBV4-1	CASSPDRGRYEQYF	TGCGCCAGCAGCCCAGACAGGGGGAGGTACGAGCAGTACTTC
TRBD1	TRBJ2-2	few	TRBV11-2	CASRSTGTGNTGELFF	TGTGCCAGCAGGTCAACTGGGACAGGGAACACCGGGGAGCTGTTTTTT
.	TRBJ1-2	few	TRBV7-2	CASSGPSEGGYTF	TGTGCCAGCAGCGGACCGTCCGAGGGTGGCTACACCTTC
TRBD1	TRBJ1-6	.	TRBV6-1	CASSEDRGRYSPLHF	TGTGCCAGCAGTGAAGACAGGGGGCGGTATTCACCCCTCCACTTT
.	TRBJ2-3	many	TRBV7-2	CASSPPNSGSTDTQYF	TGTGCCAGCAGCCCTCCGAATAGCGGCAGCACAGATACGCAGTATTTT
TRBD2	TRBJ2-1	few	TRBV20-1	CSARGLARRYEQFF	TGCAGTGCTAGGGGACTAGCACGCCGGTATGAGCAGTTCTTC
.	TRBJ2-1	many	TRBV24-1	CATSAYRTTEQFF	TGTGCCACCAGTGCGTACCGAACCACTGAGCAGTTCTTC
.	TRBJ1-1	many	TRBV6-2/TRBV6-3	CASSLTGATEAFF	TGTGCCAGCAGTTTGACCGGGGCCACTGAAGCTTTCTTT
TRBD1	TRBJ1-2	few	TRBV5-1	CASSPYLGQVYGYTF	TGCGCCAGCAGCCCTTACCTCGGACAGGTCTATGGCTACACCTTC
.	TRBJ1-1	many	TRBV28	CASSTAGLPNTEAFF	TGTGCCAGCAGCACGGCGGGACTTCCGAACACTGAAGCTTTCTTT
TRBD1	TRBJ1-5	few	TRBV18	CASSPPGQGSQPQHF	TGTGCCAGCTCACCTCCGGGACAGGGGAGTCAGCCCCAGCATTTT
.	TRBJ2-3	many	TRBV5-1	CASSYDQPTDTQYF	TGCGCCAGCAGCTACGATCAACCCACAGATACGCAGTATTTT
.	TRBJ2-5	many	TRBV6-5	CASSYSDQVGTQYF	TGTGCCAGCAGTTACTCGGATCAGGTGGGGACCCAGTACTTC
.	TRBJ2-7	few	TRBV7-9	CASSLDFGGSSYEQYF	TGTGCCAGCAGCTTAGATTTTGGGGGAAGCTCCTACGAGCAGTACTTC
TRBD1	TRBJ1-3	few	TRBV10-3	CAIRAGQGAGGNTIYF	TGTGCCATCAGAGCTGGACAGGGGGCCGGTGGAAACACCATATATTTT
.	TRBJ2-3	.	TRBV29-1	CSVEDTGSTDTQYF	TGCAGCGTTGAAGATACGGGGAGCACAGATACGCAGTATTTT
.	TRBJ2-7	few	TRBV6-5	CASSLFLTGALTYEQYF	TGTGCCAGCAGTTTGTTCCTGACAGGTGCTTTAACCTACGAGCAGTACTTC
TRBD1	TRBJ1-5	few	TRBV12-3/TRBV12-4	CASSPGGAGQPQHF	TGTGCCAGCAGCCCAGGGGGCGCGGGGCAGCCCCAGCATTTT
TRBD1	TRBJ1-6	few	TRBV5-5	CASSLSGGQNNSPLHF	TGTGCCAGCAGCTTGTCTGGGGGACAGAATAATTCACCCCTCCACTTT
.	TRBJ2-7	many	TRBV5-1	CASSFGVSSYEQYF	TGCGCCAGCAGCTTCGGGGTGAGCTCCTACGAGCAGTACTTC
.	TRBJ2-7	few	TRBV11-2	CASSRYRDVSSYEQYF	TGTGCCAGCAGCCGGTACCGGGACGTTAGCTCCTACGAGCAGTACTTC
TRBD2	TRBJ2-1	many	TRBV11-2	CASSWRTSGSEQFF	TGTGCCAGCAGCTGGAGGACTAGCGGGAGCGAGCAGTTCTTC
TRBD2	TRBJ2-1	.	TRBV12-3/TRBV12-4	CASSLGTGGRFLLHEQFF	TGTGCCAGCAGTTTAGGGACGGGGGGGCGTTTTTTGTTACATGAGCAGTTCTTC
.	TRBJ2-3	.	TRBV6-1	CASSENARPTDTQYF	TGTGCCAGCAGTGAAAACGCCAGGCCCACAGATACGCAGTATTTT
TRBD1	TRBJ2-7	few	TRBV7-2	CASSPDRGLSEQYF	TGTGCCAGCAGCCCGGACAGGGGGCTGAGCGAGCAGTACTTC
.	TRBJ2-7	few	TRBV5-1	CASSSNRYHEQYF	TGCGCCAGCAGTTCCAACAGGTACCACGAGCAGTACTTC
.	TRBJ2-4	.	TRBV6-2/TRBV6-3	CASSRGHSGNIQYF	TGTGCCAGCAGCCGAGGACACTCGGGGAACATTCAGTACTTC
TRBD1	TRBJ2-7	few	TRBV30	CALHAPQGVYEQYF	TGTGCCCTACACGCGCCGCAGGGGGTCTACGAGCAGTACTTC
TRBD1	TRBJ2-7	many	TRBV4-3	CASSQALGGQGAYEQYF	TGCGCCAGCAGCCAAGCCTTAGGGGGACAGGGGGCGTACGAGCAGTACTTC
.	TRBJ2-7	.	TRBV7-2	CASNTPGGHEQYF	TGTGCCAGCAACACCCCGGGTGGGCACGAGCAGTACTTC
TRBD2	TRBJ2-3	few	TRBV4-1	CASSRSGASPSTDTQYF	TGCGCCAGCAGCCGTAGCGGGGCCTCACCTAGCACAGATACGCAGTATTTT
TRBD2	TRBJ2-1	.	TRBV10-3	CAISVRGGSSSYNEQFF	TGTGCCATCAGTGTACGGGGGGGTTCCAGCTCCTACAATGAGCAGTTCTTC
TRBD1	TRBJ1-2	few	TRBV12-3/TRBV12-4	CASSFGDRVRGGYTF	TGTGCCAGCAGTTTTGGGGACAGGGTTCGAGGGGGCTACACCTTC
TRBD1	TRBJ2-7	.	TRBV20-1	CSADTGGSSYEQYF	TGCAGTGCTGATACAGGGGGTTCCTCCTACGAGCAGTACTTC
.	TRBJ2-7	.	TRBV6-2/TRBV6-3	CASSYPFSYEQYF	TGTGCCAGCAGTTACCCATTCTCCTACGAGCAGTACTTC
TRBD1	TRBJ2-5	many	TRBV7-8	CASSSRQGLQETQYF	TGTGCCAGCAGCTCCCGACAGGGGCTCCAAGAGACCCAGTACTTC
.	TRBJ2-2	few	TRBV5-1	CASSVLPQGRGNTGELFF	TGCGCCAGCAGCGTCCTTCCCCAGGGTAGGGGGAACACCGGGGAGCTGTTTTTT
TRBD2	TRBJ2-1	.	TRBV7-3	CASRSGAGGSSYNEQFF	TGTGCCAGCAGGTCCGGAGCGGGAGGGAGCTCCTACAATGAGCAGTTCTTC
.	TRBJ2-1	few	TRBV20-1	CSARLHYNEQFF	TGCAGTGCCCGCCTCCATTACAATGAGCAGTTCTTC
TRBD2	TRBJ2-1	few	TRBV7-9	CASSAPGLAGSYNEQFF	TGTGCCAGCAGTGCCCCGGGACTAGCGGGTTCCTACAATGAGCAGTTCTTC
TRBD1	TRBJ1-3	many	TRBV3-1	CASSHLRTGAGNTIYF	TGTGCCAGCAGCCATCTTAGGACAGGGGCTGGAAACACCATATATTTT
TRBD1	TRBJ1-1	many	TRBV14	CASTLGQATEAFF	TGTGCCAGCACCTTGGGACAGGCCACTGAAGCTTTCTTT